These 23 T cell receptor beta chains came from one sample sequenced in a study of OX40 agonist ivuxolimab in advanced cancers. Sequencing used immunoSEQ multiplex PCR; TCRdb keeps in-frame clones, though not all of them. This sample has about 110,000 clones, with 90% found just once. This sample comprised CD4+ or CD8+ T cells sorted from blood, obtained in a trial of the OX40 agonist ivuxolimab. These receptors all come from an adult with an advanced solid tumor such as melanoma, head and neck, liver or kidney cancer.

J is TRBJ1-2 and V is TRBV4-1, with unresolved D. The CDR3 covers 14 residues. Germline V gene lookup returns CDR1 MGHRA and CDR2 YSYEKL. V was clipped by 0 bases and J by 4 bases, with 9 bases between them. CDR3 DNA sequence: TGCGCCAGCAGCCAAGAACAGTCTTTCTATGGCTACACCTTC. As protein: CASSQEQSFYGYTF.

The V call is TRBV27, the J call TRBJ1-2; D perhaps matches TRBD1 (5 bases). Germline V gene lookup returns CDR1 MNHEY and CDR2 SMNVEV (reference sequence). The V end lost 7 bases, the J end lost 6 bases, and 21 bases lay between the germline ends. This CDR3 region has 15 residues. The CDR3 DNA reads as TGTGCCAGCATTTGGCGGCAGGGAGATCTAAATGGCTACACCTTC. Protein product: CASIWRQGDLNGYTF.

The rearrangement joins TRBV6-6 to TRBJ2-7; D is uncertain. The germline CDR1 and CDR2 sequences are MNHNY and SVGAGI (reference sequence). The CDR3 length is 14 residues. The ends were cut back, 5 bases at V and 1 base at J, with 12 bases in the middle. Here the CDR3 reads CASSLLGPSYEQYF. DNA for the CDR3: TGTGCCAGCAGTCTCCTCGGACCGTCCTACGAGCAGTACTTC.

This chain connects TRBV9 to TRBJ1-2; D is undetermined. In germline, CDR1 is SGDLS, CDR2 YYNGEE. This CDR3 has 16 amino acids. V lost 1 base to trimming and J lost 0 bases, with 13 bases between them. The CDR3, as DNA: TGTGCCAGCAGCGTAAGTTACGGGGTCACTAACTATGGCTACACCTTC. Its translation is CASSVSYGVTNYGYTF.

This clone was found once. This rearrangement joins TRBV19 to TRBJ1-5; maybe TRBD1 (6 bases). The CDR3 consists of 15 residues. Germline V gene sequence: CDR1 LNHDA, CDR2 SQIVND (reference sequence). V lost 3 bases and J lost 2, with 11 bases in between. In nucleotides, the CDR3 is TGTGCCAGTAGTATGTCGACAGGCGGCAATCAGCCCCAGCATTTT. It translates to CASSMSTGGNQPQHF.

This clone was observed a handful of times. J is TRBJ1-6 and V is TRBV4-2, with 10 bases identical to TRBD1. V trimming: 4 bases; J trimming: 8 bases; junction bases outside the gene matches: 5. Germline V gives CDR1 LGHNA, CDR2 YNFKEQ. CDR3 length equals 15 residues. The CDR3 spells CASSPRGTGDSPLHF. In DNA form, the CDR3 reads TGTGCCAGCAGCCCGCGGGGGACAGGGGATTCACCCCTCCACTTT.

CDR3 nucleotides: TGTGCCAGTAGTAGCCAGGGGGCATCCTACGAGCAGTACTTC. Its translation: CASSSQGASYEQYF. This chain joins TRBV19 and TRBJ2-7, with 8 bases fitting TRBD1. This CDR3 is built from 14 residues. The V segment lost 4 bases and the J segment 1 base; nucleotides outside the gene matches: 3. Germline lookup yields CDR1 LNHDA and CDR2 SQIVND (reference sequence).

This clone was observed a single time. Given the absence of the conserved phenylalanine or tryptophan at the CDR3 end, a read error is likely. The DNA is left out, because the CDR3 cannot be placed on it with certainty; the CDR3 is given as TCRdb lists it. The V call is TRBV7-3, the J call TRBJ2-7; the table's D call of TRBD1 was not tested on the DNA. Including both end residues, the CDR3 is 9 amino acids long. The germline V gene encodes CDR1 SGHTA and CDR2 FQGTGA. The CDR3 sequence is CASSRQGAD.

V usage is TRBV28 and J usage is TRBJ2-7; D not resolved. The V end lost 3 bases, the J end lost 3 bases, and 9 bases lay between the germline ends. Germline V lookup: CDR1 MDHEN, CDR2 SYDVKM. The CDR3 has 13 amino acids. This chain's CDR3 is CASSLRINYEQYF. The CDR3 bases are TGTGCCAGCAGTTTGAGAATCAACTACGAGCAGTACTTC.

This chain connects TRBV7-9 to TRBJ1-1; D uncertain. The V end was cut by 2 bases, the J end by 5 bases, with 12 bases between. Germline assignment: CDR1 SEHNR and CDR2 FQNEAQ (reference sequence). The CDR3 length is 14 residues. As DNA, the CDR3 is TGTGCCAGCAGCTTAAGGGTGGTCGGAACTGAAGCTTTCTTT. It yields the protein CASSLRVVGTEAFF.

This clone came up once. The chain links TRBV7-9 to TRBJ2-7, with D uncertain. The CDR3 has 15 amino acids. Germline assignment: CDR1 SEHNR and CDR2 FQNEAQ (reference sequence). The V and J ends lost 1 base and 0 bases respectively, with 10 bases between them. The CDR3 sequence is CASSLEGASSYEQYF. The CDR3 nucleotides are TGTGCCAGCAGCTTAGAAGGTGCTAGCTCCTACGAGCAGTACTTC.

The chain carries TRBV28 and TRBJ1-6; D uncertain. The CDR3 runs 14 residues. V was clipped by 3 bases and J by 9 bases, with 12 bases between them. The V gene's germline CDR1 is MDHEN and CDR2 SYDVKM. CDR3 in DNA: TGTGCCAGCAGTTTTCGGGCAATGGTTTCACCCCTCCACTTT. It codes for CASSFRAMVSPLHF.

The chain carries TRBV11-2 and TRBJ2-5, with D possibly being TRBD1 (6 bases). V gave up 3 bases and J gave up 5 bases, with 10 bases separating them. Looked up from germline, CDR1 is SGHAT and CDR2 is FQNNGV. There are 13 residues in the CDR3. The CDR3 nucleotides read TGTGCCAGCAGCTTTCAGGGGCTGGAGACCCAGTACTTC. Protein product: CASSFQGLETQYF.

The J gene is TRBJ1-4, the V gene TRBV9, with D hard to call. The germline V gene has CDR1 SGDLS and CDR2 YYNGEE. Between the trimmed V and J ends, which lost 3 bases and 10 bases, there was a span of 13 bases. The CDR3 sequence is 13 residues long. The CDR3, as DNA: TGTGCCAGCAGCGATGACCTTAGTGGAAAACTGTTTTTT. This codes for CASSDDLSGKLFF.

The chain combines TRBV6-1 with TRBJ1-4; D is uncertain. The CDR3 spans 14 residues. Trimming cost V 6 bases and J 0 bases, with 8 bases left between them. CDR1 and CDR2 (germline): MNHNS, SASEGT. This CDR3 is CASRVLATNEKLFF. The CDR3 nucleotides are TGTGCCAGCAGAGTCCTTGCAACTAATGAAAAACTGTTTTTT.

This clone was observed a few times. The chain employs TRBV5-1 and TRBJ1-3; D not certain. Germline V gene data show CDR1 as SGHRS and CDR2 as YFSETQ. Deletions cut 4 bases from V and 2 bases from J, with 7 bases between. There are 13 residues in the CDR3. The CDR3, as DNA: TGCGCCAGCAGCCTTGGGGCTGGAAACACCATATATTTT. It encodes CASSLGAGNTIYF.

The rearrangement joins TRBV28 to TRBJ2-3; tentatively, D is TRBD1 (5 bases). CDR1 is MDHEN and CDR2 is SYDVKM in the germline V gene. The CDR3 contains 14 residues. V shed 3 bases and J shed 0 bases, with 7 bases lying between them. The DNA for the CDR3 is TGTGCCAGCAGTTTGGACACTAGCACAGATACGCAGTATTTT. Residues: CASSLDTSTDTQYF.

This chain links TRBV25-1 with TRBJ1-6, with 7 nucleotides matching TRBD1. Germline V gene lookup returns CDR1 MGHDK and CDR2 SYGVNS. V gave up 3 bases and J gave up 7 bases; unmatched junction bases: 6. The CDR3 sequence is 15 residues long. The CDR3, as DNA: TGTGCCAGCAGTGAGGGCAGGGGGTACAATTCACCCCTCCACTTT. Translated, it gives CASSEGRGYNSPLHF.

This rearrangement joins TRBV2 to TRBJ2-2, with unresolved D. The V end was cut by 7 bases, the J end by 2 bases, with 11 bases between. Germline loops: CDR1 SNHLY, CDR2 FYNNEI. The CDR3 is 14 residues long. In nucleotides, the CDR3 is TGTGCCAGCAACCAAGACATAAACACCGGGGAGCTGTTTTTT. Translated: CASNQDINTGELFF.

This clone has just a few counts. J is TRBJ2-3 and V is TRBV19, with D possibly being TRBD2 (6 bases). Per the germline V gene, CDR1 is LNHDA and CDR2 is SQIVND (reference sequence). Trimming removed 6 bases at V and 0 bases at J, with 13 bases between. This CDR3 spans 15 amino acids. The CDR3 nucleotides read TGTGCCAGTAGAGCGGGCGGATTGAGCACAGATACGCAGTATTTT. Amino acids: CASRAGGLSTDTQYF. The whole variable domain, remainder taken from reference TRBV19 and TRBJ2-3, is DGGITQSPKYLFRKEGQNVTLSCEQNLNHDAMYWYRQDPGQGLRLIYYSQIVNDFQKGDIAEGYSVSREKKESFPLTVTSAQKNPTAFYLCASRAGGLSTDTQYFGPGTRLTVL.

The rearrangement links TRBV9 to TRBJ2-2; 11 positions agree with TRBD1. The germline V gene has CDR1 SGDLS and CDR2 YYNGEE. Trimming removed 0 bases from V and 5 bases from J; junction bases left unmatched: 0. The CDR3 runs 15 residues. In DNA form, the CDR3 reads TGTGCCAGCAGCGTAGGGGACAGGGGGACCGGGGAGCTGTTTTTT. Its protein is CASSVGDRGTGELFF.

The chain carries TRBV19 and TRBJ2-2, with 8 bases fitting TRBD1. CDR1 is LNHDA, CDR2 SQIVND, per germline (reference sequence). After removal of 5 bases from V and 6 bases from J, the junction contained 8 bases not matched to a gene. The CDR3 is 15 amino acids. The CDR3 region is CASSAGQGIAGELFF. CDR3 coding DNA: TGTGCCAGTAGTGCCGGACAGGGAATCGCCGGGGAGCTGTTTTTT.

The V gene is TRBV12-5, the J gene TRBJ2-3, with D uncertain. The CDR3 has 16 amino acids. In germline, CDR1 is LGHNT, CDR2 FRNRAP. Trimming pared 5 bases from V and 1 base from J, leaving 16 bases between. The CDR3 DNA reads TGTGCTAGTGGTGACGAGCCCCCACTCGGCACAGATACGCAGTATTTT. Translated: CASGDEPPLGTDTQYF.